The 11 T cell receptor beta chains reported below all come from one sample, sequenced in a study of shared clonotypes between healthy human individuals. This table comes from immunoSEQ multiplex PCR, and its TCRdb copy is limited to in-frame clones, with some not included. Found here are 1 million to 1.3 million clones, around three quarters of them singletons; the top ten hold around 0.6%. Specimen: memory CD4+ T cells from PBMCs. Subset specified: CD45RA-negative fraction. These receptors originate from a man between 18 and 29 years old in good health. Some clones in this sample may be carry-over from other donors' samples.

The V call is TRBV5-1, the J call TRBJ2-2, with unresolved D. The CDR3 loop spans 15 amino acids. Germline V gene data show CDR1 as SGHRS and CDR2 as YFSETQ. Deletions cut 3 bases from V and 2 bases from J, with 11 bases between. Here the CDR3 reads CASSYTLSNTGELFF. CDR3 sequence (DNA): TGCGCCAGCAGCTATACTCTCAGTAACACCGGGGAGCTGTTTTTT.

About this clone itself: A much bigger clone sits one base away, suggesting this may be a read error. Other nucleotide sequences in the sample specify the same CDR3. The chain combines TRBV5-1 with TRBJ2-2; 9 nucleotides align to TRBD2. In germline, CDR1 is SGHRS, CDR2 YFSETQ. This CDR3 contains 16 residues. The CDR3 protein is CASSPQTSGNTGELFF. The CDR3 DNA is TGCGCCAGCAGCCCCCAGACTAGCGGAAACACCGGGGAGCTGTTCTTT.

CDR3 residues: CASSLGDRGRSEAFF. DNA for the CDR3: TGCGCCAGCAGCTTGGGAGACAGGGGGCGAAGTGAAGCTTTCTTT. The chain links TRBV5-1 to TRBJ1-1; 10 bases are a match to TRBD1. The CDR3 is made up of 15 amino acids. Trimming removed 0 bases from V and 7 bases from J; junction bases left unmatched: 6. Germline V lookup: CDR1 SGHRS, CDR2 YFSETQ. Filled out from reference TRBV5-1 and TRBJ1-1, the complete variable domain reads KAGVTQTPRYLIKTRGQQVTLSCSPISGHRSVSWYQQTPGQGLQFLFEYFSETQRNKGNFPGRFSGRQFSNSRSEMNVSTLELGDSALYLCASSLGDRGRSEAFFGQGTRLTVV.

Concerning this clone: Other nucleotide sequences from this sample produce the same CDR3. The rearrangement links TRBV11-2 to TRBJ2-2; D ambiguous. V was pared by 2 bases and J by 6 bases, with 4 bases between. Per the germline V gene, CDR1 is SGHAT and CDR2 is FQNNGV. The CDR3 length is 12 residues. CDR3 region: CASSLFSGELFF. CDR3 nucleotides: TGTGCCAGCAGCTTATTTTCCGGGGAGCTGTTTTTT. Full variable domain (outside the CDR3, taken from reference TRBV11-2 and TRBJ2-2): EAGVAQSPRYKIIEKRQSVAFWCNPISGHATLYWYQQILGQGPKLLIQFQNNGVVDDSQLPKDRFSAERLKGVDSTLKIQPAKLEDSAVYLCASSLFSGELFFGEGSRLTVL.

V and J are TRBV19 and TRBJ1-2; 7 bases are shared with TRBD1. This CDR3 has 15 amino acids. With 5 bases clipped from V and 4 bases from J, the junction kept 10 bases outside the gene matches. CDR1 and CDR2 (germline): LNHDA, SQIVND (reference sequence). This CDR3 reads CASSSSGTVGYGYTF. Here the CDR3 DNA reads TGTGCCAGTAGTTCTTCCGGGACAGTTGGCTATGGCTACACCTTC.

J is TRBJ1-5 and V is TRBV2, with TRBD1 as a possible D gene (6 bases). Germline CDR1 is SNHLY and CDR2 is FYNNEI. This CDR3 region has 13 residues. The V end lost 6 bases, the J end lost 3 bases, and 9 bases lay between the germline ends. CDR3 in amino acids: CASSRQDNQPQHF. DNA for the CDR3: TGTGCCAGCAGCAGACAGGACAATCAGCCCCAGCATTTT.

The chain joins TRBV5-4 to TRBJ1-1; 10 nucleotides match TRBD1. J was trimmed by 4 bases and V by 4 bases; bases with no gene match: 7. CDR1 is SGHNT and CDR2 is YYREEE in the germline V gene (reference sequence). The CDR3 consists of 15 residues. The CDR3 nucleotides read TGTGCCAGCAGCGTCGGGACAGGGGAGGGCACTGAAGCTTTCTTT. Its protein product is CASSVGTGEGTEAFF.

The CDR3 protein is CASKSRVWEKLFF. The CDR3 bases are TGTGCCAGCAAAAGCAGGGTTTGGGAAAAACTGTTTTTT. The chain carries TRBV28 and TRBJ1-4, with a weak D call TRBD1 (5 bases). The CDR3 length is 13 residues. The germline CDR1 and CDR2 sequences are MDHEN and SYDVKM. The ends were cut back, 7 bases at V and 8 bases at J, with 14 bases in the middle.

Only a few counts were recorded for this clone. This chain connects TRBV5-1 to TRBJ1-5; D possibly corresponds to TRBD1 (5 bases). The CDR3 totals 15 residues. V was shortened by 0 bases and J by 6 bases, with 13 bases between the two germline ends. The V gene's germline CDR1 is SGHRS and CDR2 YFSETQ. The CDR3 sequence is CASSLVTGQGQPQHF. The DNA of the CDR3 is TGCGCCAGCAGCTTGGTTACGGGCCAGGGTCAGCCCCAGCATTTT.

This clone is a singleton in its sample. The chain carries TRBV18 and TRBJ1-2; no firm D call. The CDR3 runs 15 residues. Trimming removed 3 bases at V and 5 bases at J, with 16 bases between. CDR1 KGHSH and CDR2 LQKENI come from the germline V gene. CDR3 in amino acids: CASSPARTATYGYTF. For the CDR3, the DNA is TGTGCCAGCTCACCGGCCCGGACCGCCACTTATGGCTACACCTTC.

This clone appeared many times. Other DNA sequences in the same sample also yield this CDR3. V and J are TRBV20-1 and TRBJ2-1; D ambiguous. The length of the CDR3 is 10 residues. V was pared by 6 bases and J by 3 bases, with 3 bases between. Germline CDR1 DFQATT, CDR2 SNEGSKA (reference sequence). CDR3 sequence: CSALYNEQFF. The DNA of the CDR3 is TGCAGTGCCCTCTACAATGAGCAGTTCTTC.